A selection of T cell receptor beta chains follows, all from one sample in a study of monozygotic twins with inflammatory bowel disease. Each CDR3 protein gets one entry in TCRdb, which reprocessed the 5' RACE reads and gives no DNA. Its table records around 210,000 distinct CDR3 sequences. Material: blood. The receptors derive from a human donor with ulcerative colitis or Crohn's disease, or a healthy co-twin of an affected twin (not recorded which). The CDR3 runs from the conserved cysteine through the conserved F or W.

V gene: TRBV5-4; J gene: TRBJ1-1; CDR3 protein: CASSLSGSPGTEAFF
V gene: TRBV4-2; J gene: TRBJ2-1; CDR3 protein: CASSPILNVGLAGGPIHNEQFF
V gene: TRBV7-9; J gene: TRBJ1-5; CDR3 protein: CASSLTGDQPQHF
V gene: TRBV19; J gene: TRBJ2-2; CDR3 protein: CASSVGTSRAGELFF
V gene: TRBV5-4; J gene: TRBJ2-7; CDR3 protein: CASSLLPGTLGGQYF
V gene: TRBV7-2; J gene: TRBJ1-1; CDR3 protein: CASSLAGDSGRAFF
V gene: TRBV6-2/TRBV6-3; J gene: TRBJ2-1; CDR3 protein: CASTYPLGSGRDNEQFF
V gene: TRBV7-2; J gene: TRBJ1-2; CDR3 protein: CASSTTGLTYGYTF
V gene: TRBV6-5; J gene: TRBJ2-7; CDR3 protein: CASSYSGTGQGEQYF
V gene: TRBV4-2; J gene: TRBJ1-1; CDR3 protein: CASSLSGGDTEAFF
V gene: TRBV11-2; J gene: TRBJ1-5; CDR3 protein: CASSQTDRGNQPQHF
V gene: TRBV12-5; J gene: TRBJ2-2; CDR3 protein: CASGLITTGELFF
V gene: TRBV18; J gene: TRBJ2-3; CDR3 protein: CASSPRGGGAAGSHTDTQYF
V gene: TRBV11-2; J gene: TRBJ2-5; CDR3 protein: CASSLVEGTSGGARETQYF
V gene: TRBV7-2; J gene: TRBJ2-3; CDR3 protein: CASTRRGAQGVTDTQYF
V gene: TRBV20-1; J gene: TRBJ2-2; CDR3 protein: CSARGLAGVYNTGELFF
V gene: TRBV5-1; J gene: TRBJ2-5; CDR3 protein: CASSLGSGQETQYF
V gene: TRBV27; J gene: TRBJ1-2; CDR3 protein: CASSLRGSWIYGYTF
V gene: TRBV30; J gene: TRBJ1-5; CDR3 protein: CAWSTLGYSNQPQHF
V gene: TRBV27; J gene: TRBJ1-1; CDR3 protein: CATVASRNTEAFF
V gene: TRBV7-2; J gene: TRBJ2-3; CDR3 protein: CASSPPNVAGNTDTQYF
V gene: TRBV20-1; J gene: TRBJ2-1; CDR3 protein: CSARLAGRGEQFF
V gene: TRBV28; J gene: TRBJ2-3; CDR3 protein: CATIQSRQSQPQYF
V gene: TRBV6-1; J gene: TRBJ2-1; CDR3 protein: CASSEWVIRNEQFF
V gene: TRBV18; J gene: TRBJ2-7; CDR3 protein: CASSPPGSSYEQYF
V gene: TRBV12-3/TRBV12-4; J gene: TRBJ2-7; CDR3 protein: CASMGRLYEQYF
V gene: TRBV29-1; J gene: TRBJ2-1; CDR3 protein: CSVVAPPGDNEQFF
V gene: TRBV20-1; J gene: TRBJ2-5; CDR3 protein: CSAGAGGRETQYF